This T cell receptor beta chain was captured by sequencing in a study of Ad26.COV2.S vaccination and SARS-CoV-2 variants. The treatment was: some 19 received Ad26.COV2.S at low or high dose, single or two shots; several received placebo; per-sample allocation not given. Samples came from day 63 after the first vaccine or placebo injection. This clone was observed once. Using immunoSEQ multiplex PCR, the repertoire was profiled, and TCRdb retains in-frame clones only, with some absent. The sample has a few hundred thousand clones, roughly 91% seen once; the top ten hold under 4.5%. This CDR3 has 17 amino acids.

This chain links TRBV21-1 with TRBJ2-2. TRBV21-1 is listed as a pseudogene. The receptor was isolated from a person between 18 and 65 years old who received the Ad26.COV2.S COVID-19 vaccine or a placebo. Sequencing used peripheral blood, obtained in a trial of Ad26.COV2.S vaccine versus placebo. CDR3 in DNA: TGTGCCAGCAGCAGTTTAATTCAGGAGCAGAACACCGGGGAGCTGTTTTTT. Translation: CASSSLIQEQNTGELFF.